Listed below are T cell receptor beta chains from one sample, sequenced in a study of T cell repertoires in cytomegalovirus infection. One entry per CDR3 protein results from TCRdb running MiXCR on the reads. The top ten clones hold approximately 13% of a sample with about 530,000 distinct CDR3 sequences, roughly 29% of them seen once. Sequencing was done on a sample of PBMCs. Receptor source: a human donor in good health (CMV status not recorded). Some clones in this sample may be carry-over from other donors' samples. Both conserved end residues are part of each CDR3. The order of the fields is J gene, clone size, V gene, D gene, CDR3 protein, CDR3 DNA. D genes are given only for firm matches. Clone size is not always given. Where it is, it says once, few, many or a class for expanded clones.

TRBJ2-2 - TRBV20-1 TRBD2 CSARSGLANTGELFF TGCAGTGCTAGGAGTGGACTAGCGAACACCGGGGAGCTGTTTTTT
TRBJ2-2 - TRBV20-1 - CSARDRWGPNTGELFF TGCAGTGCTAGAGACCGATGGGGACCAAACACCGGGGAGCTGTTTTTT
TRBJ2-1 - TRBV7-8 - CASSPGLIYNEQFF TGTGCCAGCAGCCCCGGACTTATCTACAATGAGCAGTTCTTC
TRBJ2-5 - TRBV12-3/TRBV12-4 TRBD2 CASSLLAGDGSQETQYF TGTGCCAGCAGTTTATTAGCGGGAGATGGTAGCCAAGAGACCCAGTACTTC
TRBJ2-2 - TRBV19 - CASSPRSTGELFF TGTGCCAGTAGCCCGAGGAGCACCGGGGAGCTGTTTTTT
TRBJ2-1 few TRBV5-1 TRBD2 CASSFGLAGGPGNEQFF TGCGCCAGCAGTTTCGGACTAGCGGGAGGGCCGGGCAATGAGCAGTTCTTC
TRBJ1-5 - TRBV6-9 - CAILDLSLGHF TGTGCCATTCTGGACCTATCCCTCGGGCATTTT
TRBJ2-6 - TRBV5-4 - CASSFGDRPSGANVLTF TGTGCCAGCAGCTTCGGAGACAGACCGTCTGGGGCCAACGTCCTGACTTTC
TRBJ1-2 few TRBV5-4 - CASSPTGRANYGYTF TGTGCCAGCAGCCCCACCGGAAGAGCTAACTATGGCTACACCTTC
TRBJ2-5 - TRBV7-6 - CASSLGAGRQETQYF TGTGCCAGCAGCCTGGGGGCGGGGAGACAAGAGACCCAGTACTTC
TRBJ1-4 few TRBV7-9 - CASSLAGSVSEKLFF TGTGCCAGCAGCTTAGCGGGGTCTGTCAGCGAAAAACTGTTTTTT
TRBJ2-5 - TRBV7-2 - CASSPDYAETQYF TGTGCCAGCAGCCCAGATTACGCAGAGACCCAGTACTTC
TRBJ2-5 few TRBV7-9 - CASRRTSGDRIAQETQYF TGTGCCAGCAGGCGTACTTCAGGGGACCGGATCGCCCAAGAGACCCAGTACTTC
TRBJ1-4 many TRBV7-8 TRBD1 CASSLGDRYNEKLFF TGTGCCAGCAGCTTAGGGGACAGATACAATGAAAAACTGTTTTTT
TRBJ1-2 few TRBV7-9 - CASSPSLIFGKGYTF TGTGCCAGCAGCCCCTCATTGATATTCGGAAAGGGCTACACCTTC
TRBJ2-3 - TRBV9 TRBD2 CASSQGGERSTDTQYF TGTGCCAGCAGCCAGGGAGGGGAGAGGAGCACAGATACGCAGTATTTT
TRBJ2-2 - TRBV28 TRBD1 CASKRQGAGEGGELFF TGTGCCAGCAAACGACAGGGGGCGGGAGAAGGCGGGGAGCTGTTTTTT
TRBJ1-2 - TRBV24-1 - CATSDLRQGYGYTF TGTGCCACCAGTGATTTGCGTCAGGGCTATGGCTACACCTTC
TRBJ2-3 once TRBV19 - CASRVRHFGSTDTQYF TGTGCCAGTAGGGTTAGACATTTTGGAAGCACAGATACGCAGTATTTT
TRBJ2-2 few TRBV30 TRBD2 CAWQGLAYTGELFF TGTGCCTGGCAGGGACTAGCCTACACCGGGGAGCTGTTTTTT
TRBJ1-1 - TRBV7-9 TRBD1 CASSPSGTGNTEAFF TGTGCCAGCAGCCCCTCCGGGACAGGGAACACTGAAGCTTTCTTT
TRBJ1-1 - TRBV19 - CASSIEDIGSYQNEAFF TGTGCCAGTAGTATAGAGGATATAGGATCCTACCAGAATGAAGCTTTCTTT
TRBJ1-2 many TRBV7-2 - CASSLPYYGYTF TGTGCCAGCAGCCTACCTTACTATGGCTACACCTTC
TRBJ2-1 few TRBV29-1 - CSVALGSGLNEQFF TGCAGCGTTGCGCTGGGATCGGGGCTCAATGAGCAGTTCTTC
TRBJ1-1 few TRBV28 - CASLQGGNTEAFF TGTGCCAGTTTGCAGGGCGGGAACACTGAAGCTTTCTTT
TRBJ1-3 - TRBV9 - CASSVEGSSGNTIYF TGTGCCAGCAGCGTAGAGGGCAGCTCTGGAAACACCATATATTTT
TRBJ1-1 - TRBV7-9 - CASTTPPAFF TGTGCCAGCACCACCCCCCCAGCTTTCTTT
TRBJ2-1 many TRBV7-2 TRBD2 CASSLIWGGGNEQFF TGTGCCAGCAGCTTAATCTGGGGGGGTGGCAATGAGCAGTTCTTC
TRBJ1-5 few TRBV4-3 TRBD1 CASSQRTGGNQPQHF TGCGCCAGCAGCCAGAGGACAGGGGGCAATCAGCCCCAGCATTTT
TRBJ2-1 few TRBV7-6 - CASSPSAGNEQFF TGTGCCAGCAGCCCCTCAGCCGGCAATGAGCAGTTCTTC
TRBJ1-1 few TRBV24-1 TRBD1 CATMRGQGETEAFF TGTGCCACCATGCGGGGACAGGGGGAGACTGAAGCTTTCTTT